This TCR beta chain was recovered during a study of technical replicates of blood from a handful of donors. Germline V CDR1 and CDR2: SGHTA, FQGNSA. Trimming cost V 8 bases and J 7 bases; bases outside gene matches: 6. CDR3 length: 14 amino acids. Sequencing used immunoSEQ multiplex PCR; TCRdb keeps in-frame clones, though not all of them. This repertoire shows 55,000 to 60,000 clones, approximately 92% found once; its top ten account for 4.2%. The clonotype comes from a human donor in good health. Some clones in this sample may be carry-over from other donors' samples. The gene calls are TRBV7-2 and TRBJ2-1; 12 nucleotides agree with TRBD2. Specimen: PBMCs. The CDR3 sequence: CASALLAGGNEQFF. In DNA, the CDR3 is TGTGCCAGCGCCCTACTAGCGGGGGGAAATGAGCAGTTCTTC.